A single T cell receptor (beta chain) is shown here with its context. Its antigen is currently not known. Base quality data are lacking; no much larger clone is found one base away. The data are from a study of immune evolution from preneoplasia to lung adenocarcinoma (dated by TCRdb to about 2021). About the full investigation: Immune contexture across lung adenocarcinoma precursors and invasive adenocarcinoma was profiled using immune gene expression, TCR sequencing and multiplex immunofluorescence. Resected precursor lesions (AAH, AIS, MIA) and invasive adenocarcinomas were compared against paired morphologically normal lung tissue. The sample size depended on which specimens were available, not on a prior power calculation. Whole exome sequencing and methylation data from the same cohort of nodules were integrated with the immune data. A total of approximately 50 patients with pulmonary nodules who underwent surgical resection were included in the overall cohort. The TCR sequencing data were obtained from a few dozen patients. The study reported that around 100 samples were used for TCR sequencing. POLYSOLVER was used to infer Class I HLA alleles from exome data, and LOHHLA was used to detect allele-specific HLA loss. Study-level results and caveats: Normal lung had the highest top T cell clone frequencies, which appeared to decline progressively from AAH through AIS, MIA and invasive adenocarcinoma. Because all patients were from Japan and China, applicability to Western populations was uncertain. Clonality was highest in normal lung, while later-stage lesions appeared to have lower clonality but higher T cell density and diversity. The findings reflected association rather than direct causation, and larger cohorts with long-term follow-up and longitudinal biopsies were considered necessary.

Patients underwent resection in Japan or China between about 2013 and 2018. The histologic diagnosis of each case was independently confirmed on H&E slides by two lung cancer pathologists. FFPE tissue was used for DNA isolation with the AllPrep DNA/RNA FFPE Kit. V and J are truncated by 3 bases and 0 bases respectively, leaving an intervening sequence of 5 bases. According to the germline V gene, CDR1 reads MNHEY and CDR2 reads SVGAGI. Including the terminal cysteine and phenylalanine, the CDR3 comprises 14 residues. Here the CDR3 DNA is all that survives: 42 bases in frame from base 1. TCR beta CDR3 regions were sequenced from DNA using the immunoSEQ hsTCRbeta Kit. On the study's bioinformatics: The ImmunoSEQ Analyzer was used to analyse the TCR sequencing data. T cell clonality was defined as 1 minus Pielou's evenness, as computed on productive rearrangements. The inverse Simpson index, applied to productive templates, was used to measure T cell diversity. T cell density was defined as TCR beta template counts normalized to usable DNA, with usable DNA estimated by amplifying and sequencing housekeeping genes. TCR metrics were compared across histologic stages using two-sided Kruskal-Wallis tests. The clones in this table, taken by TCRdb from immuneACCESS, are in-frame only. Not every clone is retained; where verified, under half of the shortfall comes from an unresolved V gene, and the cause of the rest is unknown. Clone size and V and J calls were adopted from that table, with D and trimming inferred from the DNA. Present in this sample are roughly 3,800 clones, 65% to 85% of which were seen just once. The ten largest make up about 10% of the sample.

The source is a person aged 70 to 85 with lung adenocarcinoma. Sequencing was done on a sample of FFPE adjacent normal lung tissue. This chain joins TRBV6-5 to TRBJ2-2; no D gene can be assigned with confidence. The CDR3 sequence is CASSYMANTGELFF. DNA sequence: TGTGCCAGCAGTTATATGGCGAACACCGGGGAGCTGTTTTTT.